This T cell receptor beta chain was captured in a study of shared clonotypes between healthy human individuals. Study context: Plates per donor: three CD4 naive, three CD4 memory, two CD8 naive, one CD8 memory.

CDR3 size: 16 residues. J was trimmed by 4 bases and V by 3 bases; bases with no gene match: 12. Germline loops: CDR1 SGDLS, CDR2 YYNGEE. Libraries were prepared by immunoSEQ multiplex PCR; TCRdb keeps only in-frame clonotypes and omits some of them. The repertoire has approximately 1,500,000 clones, 98% of them found once; the top ten carry roughly 0.45%. Donors comprised only Caucasian adults living in Nashville, Tennessee. The sequence derives from a man aged 25-40 years in good health. Sequences were obtained from naive CD4+ T cells sorted from blood. The subset denotes: CD45RA+ positively selected. The chain uses TRBV9 and TRBJ2-5, with 7 nucleotides matching TRBD1. The CDR3 coding sequence is TGTGCCAGCAGCGCCTCCTCATCGGCAGGGGGAGAGACCCAGTACTTC. Translated, it gives CASSASSSAGGETQYF.